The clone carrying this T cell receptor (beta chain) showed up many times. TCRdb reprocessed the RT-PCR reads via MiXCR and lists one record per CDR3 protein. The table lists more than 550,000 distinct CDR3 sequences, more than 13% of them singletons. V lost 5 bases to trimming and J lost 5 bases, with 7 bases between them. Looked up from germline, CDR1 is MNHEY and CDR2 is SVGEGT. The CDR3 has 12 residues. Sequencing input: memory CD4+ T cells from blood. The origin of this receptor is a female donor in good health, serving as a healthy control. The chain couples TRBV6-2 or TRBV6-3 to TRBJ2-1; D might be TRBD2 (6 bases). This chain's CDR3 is CASSRRDNEQFF. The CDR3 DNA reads TGTGCCAGCAGTAGGAGGGACAATGAGCAGTTCTTC.